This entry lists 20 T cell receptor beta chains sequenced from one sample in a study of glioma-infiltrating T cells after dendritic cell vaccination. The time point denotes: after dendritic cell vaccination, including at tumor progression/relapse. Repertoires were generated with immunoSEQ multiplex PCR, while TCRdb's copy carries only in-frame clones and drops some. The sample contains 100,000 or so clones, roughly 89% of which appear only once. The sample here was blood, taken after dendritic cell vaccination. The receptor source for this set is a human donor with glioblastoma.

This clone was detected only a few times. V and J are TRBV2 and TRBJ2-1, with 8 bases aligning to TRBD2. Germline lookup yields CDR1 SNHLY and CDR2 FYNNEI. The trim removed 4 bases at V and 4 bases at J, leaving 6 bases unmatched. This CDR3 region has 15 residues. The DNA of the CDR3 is TGTGCCAGCAGTGGGCCTAGCGGGCCTTACAATGAGCAGTTCTTC. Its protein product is CASSGPSGPYNEQFF.

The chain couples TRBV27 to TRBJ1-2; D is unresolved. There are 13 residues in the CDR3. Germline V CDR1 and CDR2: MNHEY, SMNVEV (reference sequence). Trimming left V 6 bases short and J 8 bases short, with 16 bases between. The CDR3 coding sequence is TGTGCCAGCAGCCTGGCGGGTCGAGACGGCTACACCTTC. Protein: CASSLAGRDGYTF.

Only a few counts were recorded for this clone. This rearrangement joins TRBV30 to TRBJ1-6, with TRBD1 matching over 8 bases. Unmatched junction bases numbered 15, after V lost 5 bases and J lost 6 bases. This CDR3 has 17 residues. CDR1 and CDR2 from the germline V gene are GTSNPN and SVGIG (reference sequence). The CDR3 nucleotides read TGTGCCTGGTCATGGAAAGACAGGGGCAATTTTAATTCACCCCTCCACTTT. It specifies CAWSWKDRGNFNSPLHF.

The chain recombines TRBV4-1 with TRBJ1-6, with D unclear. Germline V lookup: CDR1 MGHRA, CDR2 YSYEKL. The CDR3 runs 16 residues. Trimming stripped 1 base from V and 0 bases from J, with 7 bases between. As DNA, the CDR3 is TGCGCCAGCAGCCAAGGGCCTAGCTCCTATAATTCACCCCTCCACTTT. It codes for CASSQGPSSYNSPLHF.

The CDR3 region is CASSSSTGAARSYEQYF. CDR3 in DNA: TGTGCCAGCAGCAGTTCGACAGGGGCCGCGCGTTCCTACGAGCAGTACTTC. This sequence joins TRBV7-9 and TRBJ2-7; TRBD1 aligns across 8 bases. Germline CDR1 and CDR2: SEHNR and FQNEAQ (reference sequence). With V trimmed by 5 bases and J by 1 base, 13 bases remained unmatched. The CDR3 sequence is 17 residues long.

CDR3 amino acids: CASSTGQAGYTF. CDR3 sequence (DNA): TGTGCCAGCAGCACGGGACAGGCGGGCTACACCTTC. This chain joins TRBV7-9 and TRBJ1-2; 8 nucleotides line up with TRBD1. The CDR3 extends over 12 amino acids. The trim removed 5 bases at V and 8 bases at J, leaving 4 bases unmatched. The germline V gene has CDR1 SEHNR and CDR2 FQNEAQ (reference sequence). Filled out from reference TRBV7-9 and TRBJ1-2, the complete variable domain reads DTGVSQNPRHKITKRGQNVTFRCDPISEHNRLYWYRQTLGQGPEFLTYFQNEAQLEKSRLLSDRFSAERPKGSFSTLEIQRTEQGDSAMYLCASSTGQAGYTFGSGTRLTVV.

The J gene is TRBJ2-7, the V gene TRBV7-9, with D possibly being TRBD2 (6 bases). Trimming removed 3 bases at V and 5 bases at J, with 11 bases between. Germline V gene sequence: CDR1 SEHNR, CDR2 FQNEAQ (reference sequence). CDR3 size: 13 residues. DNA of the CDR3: TGTGCCAGCAGCTTTGCTAGCGATCACGAGCAGTACTTC. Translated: CASSFASDHEQYF.

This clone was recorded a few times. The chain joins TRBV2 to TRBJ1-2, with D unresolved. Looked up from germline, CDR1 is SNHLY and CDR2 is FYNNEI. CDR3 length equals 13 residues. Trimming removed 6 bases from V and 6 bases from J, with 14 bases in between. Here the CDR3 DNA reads TGTGCCAGCAGGAGGGAATACGGTGATGGCTACACCTTC. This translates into CASRREYGDGYTF.

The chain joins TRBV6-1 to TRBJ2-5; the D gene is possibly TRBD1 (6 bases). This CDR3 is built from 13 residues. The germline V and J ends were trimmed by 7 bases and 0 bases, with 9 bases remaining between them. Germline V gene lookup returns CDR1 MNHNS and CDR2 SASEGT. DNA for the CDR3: TGTGCCAGCATGAGGGGGTACCAAGAGACCCAGTACTTC. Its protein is CASMRGYQETQYF.

CDR3 protein: CASSLSAGGPNEQFF. CDR3 DNA: TGTGCCAGCAGCTTATCAGCGGGGGGCCCCAATGAGCAGTTCTTC. The chain recombines TRBV7-6 with TRBJ2-1, with 9 bases matching TRBD2. Germline V gene sequence: CDR1 SGHVS, CDR2 FNYEAQ. The CDR3 is made up of 15 amino acids. V lost 2 bases to trimming and J lost 6 bases; unmatched junction nucleotides: 5.

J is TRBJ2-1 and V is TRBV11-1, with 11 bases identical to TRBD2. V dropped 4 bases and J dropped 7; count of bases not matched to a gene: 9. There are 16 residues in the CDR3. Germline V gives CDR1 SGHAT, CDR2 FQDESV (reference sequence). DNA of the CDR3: TGTGCCAGCAGCTCTTTGGCACTAGCGGGAGTAAATGAGCAGTTCTTC. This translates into CASSSLALAGVNEQFF.

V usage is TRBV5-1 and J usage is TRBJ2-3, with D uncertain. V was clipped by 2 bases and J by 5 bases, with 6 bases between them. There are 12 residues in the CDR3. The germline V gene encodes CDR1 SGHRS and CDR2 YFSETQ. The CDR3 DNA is TGCGCCAGCAGCTTCACGGTAGATACGCAGTATTTT. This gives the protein CASSFTVDTQYF.

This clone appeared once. For the CDR3, the DNA is TGTGCCAGCAGTGCAGAAGGACAGCCTCTTATCTACGAGCAGTACTTC. Encoded protein: CASSAEGQPLIYEQYF. The J gene is TRBJ2-7, the V gene TRBV6-1, with D tentatively TRBD1 (6 bases). This CDR3 is 16 amino acids long. Looked up from germline, CDR1 is MNHNS and CDR2 is SASEGT. Trimming removed 4 bases from V and 3 bases from J, with 19 bases in between.

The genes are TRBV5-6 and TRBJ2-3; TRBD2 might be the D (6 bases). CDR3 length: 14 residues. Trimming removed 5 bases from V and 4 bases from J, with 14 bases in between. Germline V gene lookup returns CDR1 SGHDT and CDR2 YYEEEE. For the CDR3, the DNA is TGTGCCAGCAGGGCGTGGGGGGTCGCAGATACGCAGTATTTT. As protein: CASRAWGVADTQYF.

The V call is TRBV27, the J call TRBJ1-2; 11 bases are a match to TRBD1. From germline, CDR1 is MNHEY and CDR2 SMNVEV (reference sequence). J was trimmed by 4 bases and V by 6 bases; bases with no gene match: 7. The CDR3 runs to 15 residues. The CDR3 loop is CASRPGTGGIYGYTF. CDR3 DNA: TGTGCCAGCAGGCCCGGGACAGGGGGTATCTATGGCTACACCTTC.

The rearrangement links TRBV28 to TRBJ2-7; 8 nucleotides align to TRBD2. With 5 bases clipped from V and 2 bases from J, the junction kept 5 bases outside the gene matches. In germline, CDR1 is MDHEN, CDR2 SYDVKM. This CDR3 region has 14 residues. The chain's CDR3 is CASSPGGGPYEQYF. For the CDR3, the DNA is TGTGCCAGCAGTCCCGGGGGGGGCCCCTACGAGCAGTACTTC.

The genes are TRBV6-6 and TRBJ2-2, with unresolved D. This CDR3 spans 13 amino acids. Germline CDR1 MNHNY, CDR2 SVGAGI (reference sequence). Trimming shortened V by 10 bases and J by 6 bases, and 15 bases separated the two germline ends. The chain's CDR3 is CATPSSTAGELFF. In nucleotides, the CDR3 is TGTGCCACCCCGAGCTCCACTGCCGGGGAGCTGTTTTTT.

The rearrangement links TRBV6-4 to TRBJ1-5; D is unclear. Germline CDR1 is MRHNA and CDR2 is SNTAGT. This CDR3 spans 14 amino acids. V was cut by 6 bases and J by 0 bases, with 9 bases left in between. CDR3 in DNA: TGTGCCAGCAGGGGAGGTTATAGCAATCAGCCCCAGCATTTT. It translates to CASRGGYSNQPQHF.

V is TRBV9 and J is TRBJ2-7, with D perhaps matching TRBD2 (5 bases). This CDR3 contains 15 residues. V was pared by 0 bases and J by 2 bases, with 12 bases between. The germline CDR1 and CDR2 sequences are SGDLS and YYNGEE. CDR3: CASSVVVGVTYEQYF. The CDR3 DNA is TGTGCCAGCAGCGTAGTGGTGGGAGTCACCTACGAGCAGTACTTC.

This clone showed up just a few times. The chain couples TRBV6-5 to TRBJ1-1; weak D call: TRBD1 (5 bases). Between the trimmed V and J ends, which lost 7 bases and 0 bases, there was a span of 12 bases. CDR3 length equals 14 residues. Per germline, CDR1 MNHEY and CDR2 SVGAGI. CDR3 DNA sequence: TGTGCCAGCACGCGGGGGATGATGAACACTGAAGCTTTCTTT. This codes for CASTRGMMNTEAFF.